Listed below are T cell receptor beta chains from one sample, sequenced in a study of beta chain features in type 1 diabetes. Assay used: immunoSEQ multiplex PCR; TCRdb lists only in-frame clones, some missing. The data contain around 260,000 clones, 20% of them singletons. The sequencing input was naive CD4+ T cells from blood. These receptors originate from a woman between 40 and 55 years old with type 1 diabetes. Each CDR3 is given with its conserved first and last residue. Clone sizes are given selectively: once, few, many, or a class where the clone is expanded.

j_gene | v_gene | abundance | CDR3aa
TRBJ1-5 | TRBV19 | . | CASSIQGSGQPQHF
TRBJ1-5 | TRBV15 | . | CATSVGVLSNQPQHF
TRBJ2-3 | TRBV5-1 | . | CASSYNTDTQYF
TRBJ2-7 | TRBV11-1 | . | CASSLSFLAGARNEQYF
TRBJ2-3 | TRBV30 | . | CACDGGSDTQYF
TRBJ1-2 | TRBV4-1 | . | CASSQGDTDGYTF
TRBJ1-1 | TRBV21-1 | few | CASSKLQGRCYTEAFF
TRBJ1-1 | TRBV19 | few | CASSIQVNTEAFF
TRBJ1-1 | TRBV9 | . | CASSVEGGSGAFF
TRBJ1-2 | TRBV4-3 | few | CASSQDDLGSGYTF
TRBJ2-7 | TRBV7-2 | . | CASSFGQGATYEQYF
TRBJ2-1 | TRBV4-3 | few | CASSQMTLAGYNEQFF
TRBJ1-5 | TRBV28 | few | CASSRGAVSNQPQHF
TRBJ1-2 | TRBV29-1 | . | CSVVDSTNYGYTF
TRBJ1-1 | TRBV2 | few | CASSVVRVLLNTEAFF
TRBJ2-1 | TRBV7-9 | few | CASATSGSYNEQFF
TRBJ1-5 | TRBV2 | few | CASGWTELNQPQHF
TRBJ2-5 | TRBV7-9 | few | CASSSGSSGRGGETQYF
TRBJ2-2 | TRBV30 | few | CAWSLRREGGELFF
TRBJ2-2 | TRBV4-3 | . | CASSQAGQGANTGELFF
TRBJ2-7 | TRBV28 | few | CASSFYSYEQYF
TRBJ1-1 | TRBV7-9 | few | CASRITTNTEAFF
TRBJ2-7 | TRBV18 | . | CASGGQTYEQYF
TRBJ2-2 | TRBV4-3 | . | CASSQDDRFLTGELFF
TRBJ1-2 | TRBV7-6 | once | CASSLGGGGTESFYGYTF
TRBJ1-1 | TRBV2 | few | CASGDTGIPEAFF
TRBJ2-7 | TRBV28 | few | CASSLAGQGSSYEQYF
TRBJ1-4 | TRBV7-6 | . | CASSPPGNEKLFF
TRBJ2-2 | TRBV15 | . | CATSRAPDRANTGELFF
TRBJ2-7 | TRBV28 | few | CASSKSGTVYEQYF
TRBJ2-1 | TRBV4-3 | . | CASSQEGPTSRNEQFF
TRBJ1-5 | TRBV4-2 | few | CASSPALDRGNQPQHF
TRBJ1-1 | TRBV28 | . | CASSDSAEAFF
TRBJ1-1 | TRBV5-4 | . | CASKAGETEAFF
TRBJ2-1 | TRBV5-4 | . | CASSLEGRGNEQFF
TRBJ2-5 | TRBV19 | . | CASSLTSAQETQYF
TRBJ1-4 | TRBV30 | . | CAWSRSRQGRGEKLFF
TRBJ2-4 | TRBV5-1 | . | CASSLDPGRGVEYF
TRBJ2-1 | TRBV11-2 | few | CASRQRLVGEQFF
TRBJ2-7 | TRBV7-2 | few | CASSLEEGLAYEQYF
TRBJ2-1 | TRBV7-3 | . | CASSSGPEQFF
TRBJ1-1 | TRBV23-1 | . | CASSLPREDMNTEAFF
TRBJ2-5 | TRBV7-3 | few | CASSPTGWMETQYF
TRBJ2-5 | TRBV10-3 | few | CAISRGTGGETQYF
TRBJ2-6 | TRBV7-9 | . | CASSQTGRGANVLTF
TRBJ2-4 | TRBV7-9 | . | CASTGAQNIQYF
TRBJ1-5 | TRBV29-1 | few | CSAQWSSNQPQHF
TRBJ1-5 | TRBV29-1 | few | CSVAGTGDNQPQHF
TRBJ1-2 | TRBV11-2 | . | CASSPPSNYGYTF
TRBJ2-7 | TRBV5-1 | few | CASGSGTVTYEQYF
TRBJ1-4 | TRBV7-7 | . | CASSLSGGVGEKLFF
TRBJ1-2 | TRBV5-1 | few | CASSLGTDRGDGYTF
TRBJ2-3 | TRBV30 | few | CGTSGKGTDTQYF
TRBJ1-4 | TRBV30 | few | CAWQLNRGANEKLFF
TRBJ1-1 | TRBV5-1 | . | CASSESGVRTEAFF
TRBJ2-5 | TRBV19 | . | CASSESGQETQYF
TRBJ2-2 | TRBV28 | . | CASSYTGKLFF